One sample yielded the 20 T cell receptor beta chains listed below, sequenced in a study of spatial heterogeneity in lung cancer. TCRdb reprocessed the 5' RACE reads with MiXCR, giving one entry per CDR3 protein. The sample has approximately 11,000 distinct CDR3 sequences; over 3% are singletons. Time point indicated: sample taken at primary tumor resection. Tumor, nontumor lung or frozen PBMC supplied whole RNA, sequenced without sorting. Specimen: PBMCs, collected at surgery. The source of these receptors is a female donor with early-stage non-small cell lung cancer.

Many counts were recorded for this clonotype. This beta chain is an off-target read within a library intended for alpha chains, so its frequency means little. The J gene is TRBJ1-5, the V gene TRBV19, with 8 bases matching TRBD1. V was clipped by 4 bases and J by 3 bases; unmatched bases: 8. The CDR3 extends over 16 amino acids. Germline V lookup: CDR1 LNHDA, CDR2 SQIVND (reference sequence). CDR3 coding DNA: TGTGCCAGTAGTAGAAAACAGGGGGATATCAATCAGCCCCAGCATTTT. Translation: CASSRKQGDINQPQHF.

At least ten counts were recorded for this clonotype. For a library built for alpha chains, this beta chain is a stray read; little rests on its size. The rearrangement links TRBV7-3 to TRBJ2-3, with 7 bases aligning to TRBD2. Trimming at V came to 0 bases and at J to 3 bases, leaving 6 bases not matched to a gene. The CDR3 loop spans 16 amino acids. Germline values: CDR1 SGHTA, CDR2 FQGTGA. As DNA, the CDR3 is TGTGCCAGCAGCTTAACCTTGGGGGGGTTAACAGATACGCAGTATTTT. Translating it yields CASSLTLGGLTDTQYF.

Ten or more counts support this clonotype. The germline gene is not matched at one end of the junction; a read error may be the cause. This beta chain appears as a stray read in a library generated for alpha chains; its size is not informative. The chain is built from TRBV5-4 and TRBJ2-4, with 11 nucleotides matching TRBD2. Germline-derived CDR1 and CDR2 are SGHNT and YYREEE (reference sequence). The CDR3 covers 13 residues. CDR3 in amino acids: CASSLDLAGGLNF. CDR3 DNA: TGTGCCAGCAGCTTGGATCTAGCGGGAGGCCTCAACTTC.

On this clonotype: This beta chain appears as a stray read in a library generated for alpha chains; its size is not informative. The CDR3, as DNA: TGCAGTGTCTGGACTAGCGGTCCCAATGAGCAGTTCTTC. Its translation is CSVWTSGPNEQFF. This chain connects TRBV20-1 to TRBJ2-1, with 10 bases aligning to TRBD2. This CDR3 has 13 residues. CDR1 is DFQATT, CDR2 SNEGSKA, per germline (reference sequence). V was clipped by 7 bases and J by 6 bases; unmatched bases: 6.

Ten or more counts support this clonotype. Being off target in a library aimed at alpha chains, this beta chain has a size of little meaning. The genes are TRBV25-1 and TRBJ2-7; tentatively, D is TRBD1 (5 bases). Per the germline V gene, CDR1 is MGHDK and CDR2 is SYGVNS. V dropped 3 bases and J dropped 5 bases, with 8 bases sitting between them. CDR3 length: 12 residues. DNA of the CDR3: TGTGCCAGCAGTGATTTAGGGGACGAGCAGTACTTC. Translating gives CASSDLGDEQYF.

This clonotype was recorded many times. Since the library was made to target alpha chains, this beta chain is a stray read and its abundance is not meaningful. The V gene is TRBV12-3 or TRBV12-4, the J gene TRBJ2-1; D assignment may be TRBD1 or TRBD2 (6 bases each). The CDR3 runs to 14 residues. With 3 bases removed from V and 9 bases from J, the gap between germline ends came to 15 bases. CDR3 protein: CASSLSGAYGEQFF. The CDR3 coding sequence is TGTGCCAGCAGTTTGTCGGGGGCGTATGGTGAGCAGTTCTTC.

This clonotype was seen at least ten times. Since the library was made to target alpha chains, this beta chain is a stray read and its abundance is not meaningful. The J gene is TRBJ2-2, the V gene TRBV27; D not certain. V lost 5 bases and J 9 bases, leaving 10 bases between the germline ends. The CDR3 runs 12 residues. Germline-derived CDR1 and CDR2 are MNHEY and SMNVEV (reference sequence). The CDR3 DNA reads as TGTGCCAGCAGTCCTCCTCACCGGGAGCTGTTTTTT. Residues: CASSPPHRELFF.

On this clonotype: The library was prepared for alpha chains; this beta chain is a stray read, so its frequency means little. V is TRBV7-6 and J is TRBJ2-7; D may be TRBD2 (6 bases). In germline, CDR1 is SGHVS, CDR2 FNYEAQ. The CDR3 loop spans 15 amino acids. Trimming pared 5 bases from V and 2 bases from J, leaving 16 bases between. CDR3 protein: CASSPRGGGAYEQYF. CDR3 DNA: TGTGCCAGCAGCCCGCGGGGCGGAGGGGCCTACGAGCAGTACTTC. Together with reference TRBV7-6 and TRBJ2-7, the CDR3 gives the full variable domain: GAGVSQSPRYKVTKRGQDVALRCDPISGHVSLYWYRQALGQGPEFLTYFNYEAQQDKSGLPNDRFSAERPEGSISTLTIQRTEQRDSAMYRCASSPRGGGAYEQYFGPGTRLTVT.

This clonotype was observed at least ten times. Because this beta chain is a stray read in a library intended to capture alpha chains, its abundance should not be given much weight. CDR3 protein: CASSGQGDTEAFF. Here the CDR3 DNA reads TGTGCCAGCAGCGGACAGGGCGACACTGAAGCTTTCTTT. The chain combines TRBV25-1 with TRBJ1-1; 8 bases align to TRBD1. V lost 6 bases, J lost 3 bases, and 3 bases stayed unmatched. The CDR3 runs to 13 residues. Per germline, CDR1 MGHDK and CDR2 SYGVNS.

Many counts were recorded for this clonotype. The library was prepared for alpha chains; this beta chain is a stray read, so its frequency means little. The chain joins TRBV28 to TRBJ2-1; D could derive from TRBD1 or TRBD2 (5 bases each). The V gene lost 2 bases and the J gene lost 3 bases, with 11 bases spanning the gap. The CDR3 spans 15 residues. Germline assignment: CDR1 MDHEN and CDR2 SYDVKM. The CDR3 DNA sequence: TGTGCCAGCAGTTTAGTGGGGGATCTCTACAATGAGCAGTTCTTC. Amino acids: CASSLVGDLYNEQFF.

This clonotype was picked up many times. This beta chain was picked up by a library intended for alpha chains and is off target, so its count carries little meaning. This chain's CDR3 is CASSQDNQPQHF. CDR3 in DNA: TGTGCCAGCAGCCAGGACAATCAGCCCCAGCATTTT. This chain joins TRBV11-1 and TRBJ1-5; D gene uncertain. Germline V lookup: CDR1 SGHAT, CDR2 FQDESV (reference sequence). Trimming removed 5 bases at V and 3 bases at J, with 5 bases between. The CDR3 has 12 residues.

Details on this clonotype: This may arise from a read error, as a much more abundant clone is one base away. A library made for alpha chains picked up this beta chain off target, so its size means little. The chain combines TRBV6-4 with TRBJ2-7; TRBD1 is a possible D gene (6 bases). The CDR3 runs to 14 residues. From germline, CDR1 is MRHNA and CDR2 SNTAGT. Between the trimmed V and J ends, which lost 2 bases and 5 bases, there was a span of 13 bases. The CDR3 DNA sequence: TGTGCCAGCAGTGACAACAGGGATAGCCACGAGCAGTACTTC. It codes for CASSDNRDSHEQYF.

The table lists this clonotype with many counts. This beta chain represents an off-target read in a library built for alpha chains; its size is of limited meaning. The rearrangement uses TRBV5-1 and TRBJ1-1; D remains unclear. Germline CDR1 is SGHRS and CDR2 is YFSETQ. V shed 1 base and J shed 6 bases, with 10 bases lying between them. The CDR3 spans 13 residues. Here the CDR3 reads CASSLNQVSEAFF. Here the CDR3 DNA reads TGCGCCAGCAGCTTGAACCAGGTTTCTGAAGCTTTCTTT.

This clonotype was found many times. For a library built for alpha chains, this beta chain is a stray read; little rests on its size. The chain has TRBV6-6 and TRBJ2-3; 7 bases map to TRBD2. Germline V lookup: CDR1 MNHNY, CDR2 SVGAGI (reference sequence). Trimming at V came to 0 bases and at J to 5 bases, leaving 14 bases not matched to a gene. The CDR3 is 18 amino acids. The chain's CDR3 is CASSYSLGGRVFEDTQYF. CDR3 coding DNA: TGTGCCAGCAGTTACTCGTTAGGCGGGAGAGTTTTTGAAGATACGCAGTATTTT.

This clonotype was detected many times. With the library built for alpha chains, this beta chain is off target and its frequency is not meaningful. The chain links TRBV24-1 to TRBJ2-1; 12 nucleotides line up with TRBD2. The germline CDR1 and CDR2 sequences are KGHDR and SFDVKD. The length of the CDR3 is 14 residues. V lost 6 bases, J lost 7 bases, and 3 bases stayed unmatched. The CDR3 region is CATSSSGRGNEQFF. CDR3 nucleotides: TGTGCCACCAGTTCTAGCGGGAGGGGTAATGAGCAGTTCTTC.

For this clonotype: With the library built for alpha chains, this beta chain is off target and its frequency is not meaningful. V gene TRBV28 combines with J gene TRBJ2-5, with unresolved D. CDR1 and CDR2 (germline): MDHEN, SYDVKM. Trimming removed 6 bases at V and 9 bases at J, with 11 bases between. The CDR3 sequence is 11 residues long. CDR3 in amino acids: CASSILWAQYF. As DNA, the CDR3 is TGTGCCAGCAGCATCTTGTGGGCCCAGTACTTC.

This clonotype was found many times. The library was built for alpha chains, so this beta chain is an off-target read and its size means little. V is TRBV7-2 and J is TRBJ2-3; 14 bases are a match to TRBD2. Germline V lookup: CDR1 SGHTA, CDR2 FQGNSA. This CDR3 region has 17 residues. The trim removed 3 bases at V and 6 bases at J, leaving 8 bases unmatched. The CDR3 here is CASSFLPTSGRADTQYF. Here the CDR3 DNA reads TGTGCCAGCAGCTTCCTTCCGACTAGCGGGAGGGCGGATACGCAGTATTTT.

In this sample, this clonotype turned up many times. Because this beta chain is a stray read in a library intended to capture alpha chains, its abundance should not be given much weight. This chain joins TRBV7-6 and TRBJ1-2; 9 positions match TRBD1. CDR1 is SGHVS, CDR2 FNYEAQ, per germline. The J segment lost 4 bases and the V segment lost 5 bases, leaving 2 bases of the junction unmatched. This CDR3 comprises 13 residues. The chain's CDR3 is CASSMDRGYGYTF. The DNA of the CDR3 is TGTGCCAGCAGCATGGACAGGGGCTATGGCTACACCTTC.

Points on this clonotype: A library made for alpha chains picked up this beta chain off target, so its size means little. The chain has TRBV7-2 and TRBJ1-3, with D possibly being TRBD1 (5 bases). From germline, CDR1 is SGHTA and CDR2 FQGNSA. V lost 2 bases and J lost 10, with 18 bases in between. CDR3 length: 15 residues. As DNA, the CDR3 is TGTGCCAGCAGCTTAACGCAGGGACCTTCTGGGACCATATATTTT. Translated: CASSLTQGPSGTIYF.

In its sample, this clonotype was seen a few times. A library made for alpha chains picked up this beta chain off target, so its size means little. V usage is TRBV13 and J usage is TRBJ1-2, with unresolved D. Germline V gene lookup returns CDR1 PRHDT and CDR2 FYEKMQ (reference sequence). With 5 bases removed from V and 0 bases from J, the gap between germline ends came to 4 bases. The CDR3 sequence is 12 residues long. This CDR3 reads CASSPTNYGYTF. The CDR3 DNA sequence: TGTGCCAGCAGCCCAACTAACTATGGCTACACCTTC.